Reported below is one T cell receptor (beta chain). The antigen remains unidentified. This specimen comes from a study of T cells expressing NK-cell markers. Across the whole study: Obtained from sorted CD3+CD56+NKG2C+, CD3+CD56+NKG2C- and CD3+CD56-NKG2C+ T cells were the TCR beta repertoires. Points from the study as a whole: Dominant NKG2C+ clonotypes were found to form roughly 1.0-7.0% of CD8+ T cells in roughly 6 donors.

CDR3 length: 12 residues. Per the germline V gene, CDR1 is SGHDT and CDR2 is YYEEEE. Synthesis of TCR beta cDNA relied on 5'RACE template switching carrying UMIs. TCRdb reworked the 5' RACE reads into one entry per CDR3 protein, no DNA. The ten most abundant clones cover about 1.5% of a sample with around 470,000 distinct CDR3 sequences. This receptor was obtained from a woman between 45 and 60 years old in good health. The chain combines TRBV5-6 with TRBJ1-2. Sequenced sample: blood T cells: a sorted CD56 or NKG2C T cell subset, CD4+ or CD8+ T cells, or bulk PBMC T cells (not recorded which). CDR3 region: CASSPNQKSYTF.